These T cell receptor beta chains were read from a single sample in a study of beta chain features in type 1 diabetes. Measured with immunoSEQ multiplex PCR; TCRdb has only the in-frame clones, and not every one. The repertoire holds 250,000 to 300,000 clones, with about 13% as singletons. What was sequenced was naive CD4+ T cells from blood. These receptors originate from a man aged 25 to 40 with type 1 diabetes. The CDR3 runs from the conserved cysteine through the conserved F or W. D genes are given only for firm matches. The size field is filled for only some rows; it gives once, few, many or a size class.

j_gene,abundance,v_gene,d_gene,CDR3nt,CDR3aa
TRBJ1-1,-,TRBV5-1,TRBD1,TGCGCCAGCAGCTTCCAGCTCCTTTCCAGGGGGTTGAACACTGAAGCTTTCTTT,CASSFQLLSRGLNTEAFF
TRBJ2-3,-,TRBV4-3,-,TGCGCCAGCAGCCAGTACCCGCCGGAGGCGAGAGGGACAGATACGCAGTATTTT,CASSQYPPEARGTDTQYF
TRBJ1-3,few,TRBV4-2,-,TGTGCCAGCAGCCAGGTGGGGCTACTCTCTGGAAACACCATATATTTT,CASSQVGLLSGNTIYF
TRBJ1-1,few,TRBV30,-,TGTGCCTGGTCCCCATCCATGAACACTGAAGCTTTCTTT,CAWSPSMNTEAFF
TRBJ1-5,few,TRBV7-3,-,TGTGCCAGCAGCTTATTAAATTTACGGCAGGCCTACAATCAGCCCCAGCATTTT,CASSLLNLRQAYNQPQHF
TRBJ2-7,few,TRBV29-1,TRBD1,TGCAGCGTAGAGACCAACGACAGGGCCGAGCAGTACTTC,CSVETNDRAEQYF
TRBJ1-1,-,TRBV7-8,TRBD1,TGTGCCAGCACAGATCAGGGGGGCACTGAAGCTTTCTTT,CASTDQGGTEAFF
TRBJ2-2,-,TRBV28,TRBD1,TGTGCCAGCAGTTTAGGGGGAACAGGGGCCGGGGAGCTGTTTTTT,CASSLGGTGAGELFF
TRBJ1-2,-,TRBV7-3,TRBD1,TGTGCCAGCAGCTTTCAACAGGGGCACTATGGCTACACCTTC,CASSFQQGHYGYTF
TRBJ2-2,-,TRBV29-1,TRBD2,TGCAGCGTGTCTCTAGCGGGAGGGCCAGGCGGGGAGCTGTTTTTT,CSVSLAGGPGGELFF
TRBJ1-1,-,TRBV15,-,TGTGCCACCAGCGGTTCAGGTAGGGGACACAGGTGGAGTGAAGCTTTCTTT,CATSGSGRGHRWSEAFF
TRBJ2-5,few,TRBV28,TRBD1,TGTGCCAGCAGTGCTCCTCCAGGGGGCCTGCCTCGGGAGACCCAGTACTTC,CASSAPPGGLPRETQYF
TRBJ2-1,-,TRBV9,-,TGTGCCAGCAGCACTCGATGGGGACTCTCCAATGAGCAGTTCTTC,CASSTRWGLSNEQFF
TRBJ2-7,few,TRBV7-2,TRBD2,TGTGCCAGCAGCTTAGCGCTCCGGGGGGGATTCGAGCAGTACTTC,CASSLALRGGFEQYF
TRBJ2-7,few,TRBV7-2,TRBD1,TGTGCCAGCAGCCTAGCGACCGGACAGGGGATGGCCTACGAGCAGTACTTC,CASSLATGQGMAYEQYF
TRBJ1-5,-,TRBV19,TRBD1,TGTGCCATCCGACGGGACAGTTATAGCAATCAGCCCCAGCATTTT,CAIRRDSYSNQPQHF
TRBJ2-1,few,TRBV6-5,TRBD2,TGTGCCAGCAGTTACGGCGGGAGTGACAATGAGCAGTTCTTC,CASSYGGSDNEQFF
TRBJ2-5,-,TRBV30,-,TGTGCCTGGAGTGGGTCACTTCAAGAGACCCAGTACTTC,CAWSGSLQETQYF
TRBJ2-3,few,TRBV7-3,-,TGTGCCAGCAGTTTAGGGCCGAGCACAGATACGCAGTATTTT,CASSLGPSTDTQYF
TRBJ2-3,few,TRBV7-9,TRBD1,TGTGCCAGCAGCCCCGGACAGGCCATTCAGTATTTT,CASSPGQAIQYF
TRBJ2-1,-,TRBV6-5,-,TGTGCCAGCAGTTCAGGGGTCTACAATGAGCAGTTCTTC,CASSSGVYNEQFF
TRBJ1-1,few,TRBV5-1,-,TGCGCCAGCAGCCGTACAGGGAACACTGAAGCTTTCTTT,CASSRTGNTEAFF
TRBJ2-6,few,TRBV28,-,TGTGCCAGCAGTCTAGGATCCTCTGGGGCCAACGTCCTGACTTTC,CASSLGSSGANVLTF
TRBJ1-2,few,TRBV6-1,-,TGTGCCAGCAAAAGGACAGACGAGACCCACTATGGCTACACCTTC,CASKRTDETHYGYTF
TRBJ1-5,-,TRBV7-9,-,TGTGCCAGCAGCTTGGGCACTAGCAATCAGCCCCAGCATTTT,CASSLGTSNQPQHF
TRBJ1-5,-,TRBV19,TRBD1,TGTGCCAGTAGTACAACAGGGGGCGGCCAGCCCCAGCATTTT,CASSTTGGGQPQHF
TRBJ1-1,few,TRBV5-4,-,TGTGCCAGCAGCCCCCCTGGGGGCAGCCCGAACACTGAAGCTTTCTTT,CASSPPGGSPNTEAFF
TRBJ2-1,-,TRBV9,TRBD2,TGTGCCAGCAGCGTAGAGGGACTAGCGAACAATGAGCAGTTCTTC,CASSVEGLANNEQFF
TRBJ2-1,-,TRBV14,-,TGTGCCAGCAGCCATGGGCTTTTTGGCGGGAATCGTGAGCAGTTCTTC,CASSHGLFGGNREQFF
TRBJ2-7,-,TRBV19,-,TGTGCCAGTAGTATGCTGGGCCAGGGGGGAAGAAATTTCTACGAGCAGTACTTC,CASSMLGQGGRNFYEQYF
TRBJ2-5,-,TRBV18,-,TGTGCCAGCTCACGGGCGCCCGGAGAGACCCAGTACTTC,CASSRAPGETQYF
TRBJ1-5,few,TRBV2,-,TGTGCCAGCAGCGGGGATCAGCCCCAGCATTTT,CASSGDQPQHF
TRBJ2-2,-,TRBV11-2,-,TGTGCCAGCAGCTTTATTTCCGGGGAGCTGTTTTTT,CASSFISGELFF
TRBJ2-3,few,TRBV6-1,TRBD2,TGTGCCAGCAGTGCCGGGACTAGCGGGAGCGGAGGCTCAGATACGCAGTATTTT,CASSAGTSGSGGSDTQYF
TRBJ2-5,-,TRBV25-1,-,TGTGCCAGCAGTGGAACTCAAGAGACCCAGTACTTC,CASSGTQETQYF
TRBJ2-5,-,TRBV18,-,TGTGCCAGCTCACCACCGACAGGCACGTACCAAGAGACCCAGTACTTC,CASSPPTGTYQETQYF